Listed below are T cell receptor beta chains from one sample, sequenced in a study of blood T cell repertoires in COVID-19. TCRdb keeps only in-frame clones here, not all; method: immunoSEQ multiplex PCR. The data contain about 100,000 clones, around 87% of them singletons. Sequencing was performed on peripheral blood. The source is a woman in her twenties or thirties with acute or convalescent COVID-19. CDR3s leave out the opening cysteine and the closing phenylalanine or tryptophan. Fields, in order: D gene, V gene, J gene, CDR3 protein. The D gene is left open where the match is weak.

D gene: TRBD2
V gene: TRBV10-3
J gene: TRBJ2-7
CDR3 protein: AISETGTSGGAYEQY

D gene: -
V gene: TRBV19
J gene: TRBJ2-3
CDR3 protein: ASKFPGAYTQY

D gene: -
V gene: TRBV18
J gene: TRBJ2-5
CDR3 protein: ASSPRQGQETQY

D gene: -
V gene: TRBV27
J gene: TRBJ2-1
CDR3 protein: ASSPQRAAYNEQF

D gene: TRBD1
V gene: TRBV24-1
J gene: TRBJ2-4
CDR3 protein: ATSAGGDIQY

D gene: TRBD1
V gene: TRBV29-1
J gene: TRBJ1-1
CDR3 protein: SVVGGTGHMNTEAF

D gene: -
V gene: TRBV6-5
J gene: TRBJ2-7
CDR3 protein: ASSRLPGYEQY

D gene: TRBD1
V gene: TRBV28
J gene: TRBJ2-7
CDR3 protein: ASSLLGYGTGGYEQY

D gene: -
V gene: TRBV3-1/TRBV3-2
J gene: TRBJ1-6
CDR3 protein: ASTRGSYNSPLH

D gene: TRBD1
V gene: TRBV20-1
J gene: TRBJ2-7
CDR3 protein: SASRGDRGPYEQY